The TCR beta chain described here comes from a study of Graves' ophthalmopathy and Graves' hyperthyroidism. Study-wide results and limits: A majority of expanded thyroid clonotypes exceeding 0.001 frequency were likewise present in blood. Ophthalmopathy could be told apart from stable hyperthyroidism by a 13-signature model (about 89% sensitivity, approximately 81% specificity).

This clonotype was seen many times. Its antigen is as yet unknown. The junction had 9 bases not matched to a gene; V was cut back by 5 bases and J by 0 bases. The length of the CDR3 is 16 residues. The germline V gene has CDR1 DFQATT and CDR2 SNEGSKA (reference sequence). As the template, RNA transcripts were used to amplify TCR beta CDR3 regions. In the first round, RT-PCR was carried out with HTBI primers, and a multiplex PCR formed the second round. MiXCR, run by TCRdb on the multiplex PCR reads, gives a single entry per CDR3 protein. The sample has about 1.1 million distinct CDR3 sequences, about 35% seen once. Hyperthyroidism patients were newly diagnosed, under 2 months' duration, aged 18 to 65. The evidence that diagnosis relied on was clinical symptoms, serum thyroxine, TRAb, thyroid ultrasound and orbital computed tomography.

The sample taken for sequencing was peripheral blood or thyroid tissue (not recorded which). The source is an adult man with Graves' hyperthyroidism. The rearrangement joins TRBV20-1 to TRBJ2-7, with TRBD2 matching 11 bases. CDR3 nucleotide sequence: TGCAGTGCTGCCGGGACTAGCGGAGAGAGCTCCTACGAGCAGTACTTC. This codes for CSAAGTSGESSYEQYF.